The present T cell receptor (beta chain) was sequenced within a study of radiotherapy plus CTLA-4 blockade in lung cancer. Study-level findings and limits: How blood T cell clones changed early, along with interferon-beta, reportedly forecast response best.

Sequencing was performed with immunoSEQ multiplex PCR; in TCRdb, only in-frame clones are kept and a portion is missing. Of some 110,000 clones in the sample, approximately 77% are singletons; the top ten hold around 3.3%. Concerning this clone: The antigen remains undetermined.

Deletions cut 5 bases from V and 2 bases from J, with 16 bases between. There are 15 residues in the CDR3. Germline CDR1 and CDR2: SGHTA and FQGNSA. The starting material was peripheral blood, obtained from a patient treated with radiotherapy plus ipilimumab. This clonotype originated in a human donor with non-small cell lung cancer that progressed on radiotherapy plus ipilimumab. Some clones in this sample may be carry-over from other donors' samples. The rearrangement links TRBV7-2 to TRBJ2-7; D is ambiguous. The CDR3 region is CASSRMARLPYEQYF. CDR3 in DNA: TGTGCCAGCAGCCGTATGGCCAGACTGCCCTACGAGCAGTACTTC.